One and the same sample provided the 25 T cell receptor beta chains below, sequenced in a study of T cells in Graves' hyperthyroidism and ophthalmopathy. Amplified TCR beta CDR3 regions came from RNA transcripts. HTBI primers were employed in a first-round RT-PCR of the TCR CDR3. TCRdb redid the calling of the multiplex PCR reads with MiXCR, one entry per CDR3 protein. The data contain about 720,000 distinct CDR3 sequences, roughly 20% of them singletons. Sequenced input: blood. These receptors were taken from a woman aged 50 to 60 with Graves' hyperthyroidism that later progressed to Graves' ophthalmopathy.

This clonotype was detected a few times. The chain has TRBV7-9 and TRBJ1-1, with 7 bases identical to TRBD1. Trimming took 6 bases from V and 1 from J; bases not matched to a gene: 5. CDR3 size: 14 residues. The germline gives CDR1 SEHNR, CDR2 FQNEAQ (reference sequence). The DNA for the CDR3 is TGTGCCAGCAGGGGCCGGACAGGGAACACTGAAGCTTTCTTT. Protein product: CASRGRTGNTEAFF.

With regard to this clonotype: Its ends do not fully match the called genes, so a read error is possible. V is TRBV12-3 or TRBV12-4 and J is TRBJ1-2; 7 bases are a match to TRBD1. The CDR3 contains 12 residues. The CDR3 bases are TGTGCCAGCAGGGGACAGTACTATGGCTACGCCTTC. Its protein is CASRGQYYGYAF.

This clonotype was counted between two and nine times. The gene calls are TRBV19 and TRBJ1-1, with D unresolved. Germline V CDR1 and CDR2: LNHDA, SQIVND (reference sequence). V was trimmed by 6 bases and J by 1 base, leaving 18 bases between them. The CDR3 length is 16 residues. CDR3 coding DNA: TGTGCCAGTAGCCCACACGGGAGCCTTGGGAACACTGAAGCTTTCTTT. Encoded protein: CASSPHGSLGNTEAFF.

This clonotype was detected ten times or more. The J gene is TRBJ2-1, the V gene TRBV27; 8 positions match TRBD1. J lost 3 bases, V lost 7 bases, and 11 bases had no gene match. Germline CDR1 and CDR2: MNHEY and SMNVEV (reference sequence). The CDR3 has 16 amino acids. In nucleotides, the CDR3 is TGTGCCAGCACCTCAGAAGCACAGGGGGTCTACAATGAGCAGTTCTTC. This gives the protein CASTSEAQGVYNEQFF.

Many counts were recorded for this clonotype. The chain has TRBV15 and TRBJ1-2; TRBD1 matches 7 bases. The CDR3 totals 14 residues. V shed 0 bases and J 8 bases; nucleotides not matched to a gene: 6. The germline CDR1 and CDR2 sequences are LNHNV and YYDKDF (reference sequence). The CDR3 coding sequence is TGTGCCACCAGCAGAGACAGGGGGATAGGCGGCTACACCTTC. It yields the protein CATSRDRGIGGYTF.

The chain couples TRBV11-2 to TRBJ2-2; tentative D call: TRBD2 (5 bases). The CDR3 has 16 amino acids. Trimming took 1 base from V and 8 from J, leaving 17 bases between them. Germline-derived CDR1 and CDR2 are SGHAT and FQNNGV. The CDR3 loop is CASSLAPSRGSGELFF. CDR3 sequence (DNA): TGTGCCAGCAGCTTAGCGCCGAGTAGAGGGTCTGGGGAGCTGTTTTTT.

CDR3 in DNA: TGTGCCACCAGCAGAGGAGAACTCAGGGGCCAGCATTTT. Encoded protein: CATSRGELRGQHF. V is TRBV15 and J is TRBJ1-5; perhaps TRBD1 as D (6 bases). CDR1 is LNHNV and CDR2 is YYDKDF in the germline V gene (reference sequence). Deletions cut 1 base from V and 12 bases from J, with 13 bases between. This CDR3 region has 13 residues.

The V and J genes are TRBV7-2 and TRBJ2-5; a possible D gene is TRBD2 (5 bases). Trimming cost V 7 bases and J 9 bases, with 21 bases left between them. The CDR3 is 14 residues long. Per the germline V gene, CDR1 is SGHTA and CDR2 is FQGNSA. The CDR3 DNA reads TGTGCCAGCACTCCGTCGGGGTTCTCACGTCCCCAGTACTTC. Amino acids: CASTPSGFSRPQYF.

The table lists this clonotype with many counts. The chain has TRBV12-3 or TRBV12-4 and TRBJ2-2; maybe TRBD1 (6 bases). CDR3 size: 15 residues. Trimming shortened V by 6 bases and J by 0 bases, and 11 bases separated the two germline ends. This chain's CDR3 is CASRQGHANTGELFF. The CDR3 DNA sequence: TGTGCCAGCAGACAGGGACACGCGAACACCGGGGAGCTGTTTTTT.

This clonotype was counted only a few times. This chain connects TRBV7-9 to TRBJ2-3; TRBD2 agrees at 7 bases. The J segment lost 2 bases and the V segment lost 0 bases, leaving 8 bases of the junction unmatched. Germline values: CDR1 SEHNR, CDR2 FQNEAQ (reference sequence). The CDR3 is 17 residues long. CDR3: CASSLADLGGSTDTQYF. The CDR3 region has the DNA TGTGCCAGCAGCTTAGCGGACCTCGGGGGGTCCACAGATACGCAGTATTTT.

V gene TRBV27 combines with J gene TRBJ1-2; D is uncertain. Germline CDR1 MNHEY, CDR2 SMNVEV (reference sequence). The CDR3 extends over 14 amino acids. V lost 0 bases and J 3 bases, leaving 8 bases between the germline ends. As DNA, the CDR3 is TGTGCCAGCAGTTTATCCGCACAGTACTATGGCTACACCTTC. Amino acid sequence: CASSLSAQYYGYTF.

At least ten counts were recorded for this clonotype. This chain connects TRBV3-1 to TRBJ2-7; D is ambiguous. V was pared by 5 bases and J by 4 bases, with 18 bases between. The germline CDR1 and CDR2 sequences are LGHDT and YNNKEL (reference sequence). The CDR3 covers 15 residues. The CDR3 DNA sequence: TGTGCCAGCAGCGCAAACGCTCTTGGGAATTACGAGCAGTACTTC. It encodes CASSANALGNYEQYF.

The V call is TRBV7-9, the J call TRBJ2-7; no clear D. The germline V gene has CDR1 SEHNR and CDR2 FQNEAQ (reference sequence). The V gene lost 5 bases and the J gene lost 2 bases, with 13 bases spanning the gap. The CDR3 is 14 amino acids. CDR3 sequence (DNA): TGTGCCAGCAGCCCCTTTGAGCCGGCCTACGAGCAGTACTTC. Amino acids: CASSPFEPAYEQYF.

The chain employs TRBV10-3 and TRBJ1-1; tentatively, D is TRBD1 (6 bases). V lost 6 bases and J 5 bases, leaving 16 bases between the germline ends. The CDR3 has 14 amino acids. CDR1 is ENHRY and CDR2 is SYGVKD in the germline V gene. The chain's CDR3 is CAIRPEQGLTEAFF. In nucleotides, the CDR3 is TGTGCCATCAGGCCCGAACAGGGACTTACTGAAGCTTTCTTT.

V and J are TRBV5-1 and TRBJ2-6, with D maybe TRBD1 (5 bases). The CDR3 has 15 amino acids. V was cut by 2 bases and J by 11 bases, with 17 bases left in between. The germline CDR1 and CDR2 sequences are SGHRS and YFSETQ. The CDR3 region has the DNA TGCGCCAGCAGCTTCTCAGACAGCCAACCGTACGTCCTGACTTTC. Protein: CASSFSDSQPYVLTF.

This clonotype was counted many times. The chain combines TRBV30 with TRBJ2-2, with D possibly called TRBD1 or TRBD2 (5 bases each). The germline gives CDR1 GTSNPN, CDR2 SVGIG (reference sequence). The V and J ends lost 8 bases and 4 bases respectively, with 14 bases between them. The CDR3 consists of 13 residues. The CDR3 DNA follows: TGTGCCACGGGGTGGGGCGCCACCGGGGAGCTGTTTTTT. Amino acids: CATGWGATGELFF.

The chain couples TRBV5-1 to TRBJ2-3; D unclear. Germline lookup yields CDR1 SGHRS and CDR2 YFSETQ. Trimming took 5 bases from V and 3 from J, leaving 19 bases between them. The CDR3 has 16 residues. CDR3 in amino acids: CASRTRHDGYTDTQYF. In DNA form, the CDR3 reads TGCGCCAGCAGGACCCGCCACGACGGCTATACAGATACGCAGTATTTT.

This clonotype was seen at least ten times. This chain connects TRBV11-2 to TRBJ1-1; D unresolved. CDR3 length: 16 amino acids. V gave up 0 bases and J gave up 7 bases, with 18 bases separating them. From germline, CDR1 is SGHAT and CDR2 FQNNGV. CDR3 bases: TGTGCCAGCAGCTTAGATCCCTCCGGGATACGAGTTGAAGCTTTCTTT. Its protein product is CASSLDPSGIRVEAFF.

On this clonotype itself: With a much larger clone just one base away, this may be a read error. The chain joins TRBV3-1 to TRBJ1-1; 9 bases match TRBD1. Germline CDR1 reads LGHDT; CDR2 reads YNNKEL (reference sequence). This CDR3 has 14 amino acids. CDR3 in DNA: TGTGCCAGCAGCTCCGACAGGGGGAACGCTGAAGCTTTCTTT. Protein sequence: CASSSDRGNAEAFF.

This clonotype was observed a few times. V is TRBV20-1 and J is TRBJ2-4; maybe TRBD2 (6 bases). The V end was cut by 6 bases, the J end by 4 bases, with 25 bases between. Germline V CDR1 and CDR2: DFQATT, SNEGSKA (reference sequence). The CDR3 covers 17 residues. The CDR3 DNA reads TGCAGTGCCCGCTCATACCCGGGAGCCTCTACAAAAAACATTCAGTACTTC. Protein product: CSARSYPGASTKNIQYF.

This clonotype was picked up many times. The chain recombines TRBV3-1 with TRBJ2-5; 12 bases agree with TRBD2. Germline CDR1 reads LGHDT; CDR2 reads YNNKEL (reference sequence). The CDR3 extends over 17 amino acids. Trimming took 1 base from V and 4 from J; bases not matched to a gene: 7. CDR3 nucleotides: TGTGCCAGCAGCCAAGTAATCACTAGCGGGGGGCGAGAGACCCAGTACTTC. This translates into CASSQVITSGGRETQYF.

This clonotype showed up just a few times. The chain carries TRBV29-1 and TRBJ2-1; no reliable D call. The CDR3 covers 13 residues. From germline, CDR1 is SQVTM and CDR2 ANQGSEA. The V and J ends lost 1 base and 3 bases respectively, with 7 bases between them. The CDR3 region is CSVEGSGYNEQFF. CDR3 sequence (DNA): TGCAGCGTTGAAGGCAGTGGCTACAATGAGCAGTTCTTC.

In this sample, this clonotype turned up a few times. The rearrangement uses TRBV6-1 and TRBJ1-2; 10 nucleotides agree with TRBD1. V lost 5 bases to trimming and J lost 6 bases; unmatched junction nucleotides: 6. The V gene's germline CDR1 is MNHNS and CDR2 SASEGT. The CDR3 runs 14 residues. CDR3 region: CASSTGQGDNGYTF. CDR3 in DNA: TGTGCCAGCAGTACCGGACAGGGGGACAATGGCTACACCTTC.

There are many counts of this clonotype. The rearrangement links TRBV18 to TRBJ1-2; 7 bases agree with TRBD1. Germline-derived CDR1 and CDR2 are KGHSH and LQKENI. J lost 8 bases, V lost 0 bases, and 3 bases had no gene match. This CDR3 has 13 amino acids. CDR3 residues: CASSPPQGMGYTF. DNA for the CDR3: TGTGCCAGCTCACCACCACAGGGGATGGGCTACACCTTC.

There are many counts of this clonotype. The V call is TRBV20-1, the J call TRBJ2-3; 11 nucleotides match TRBD1. The CDR3 covers 15 residues. Germline loops: CDR1 DFQATT, CDR2 SNEGSKA (reference sequence). V lost 0 bases and J lost 4; bases outside the gene matches: 3. DNA of the CDR3: TGCAGTGCTAGAGAGGACAGGGGGCGCGCAGATACGCAGTATTTT. This codes for CSAREDRGRADTQYF.